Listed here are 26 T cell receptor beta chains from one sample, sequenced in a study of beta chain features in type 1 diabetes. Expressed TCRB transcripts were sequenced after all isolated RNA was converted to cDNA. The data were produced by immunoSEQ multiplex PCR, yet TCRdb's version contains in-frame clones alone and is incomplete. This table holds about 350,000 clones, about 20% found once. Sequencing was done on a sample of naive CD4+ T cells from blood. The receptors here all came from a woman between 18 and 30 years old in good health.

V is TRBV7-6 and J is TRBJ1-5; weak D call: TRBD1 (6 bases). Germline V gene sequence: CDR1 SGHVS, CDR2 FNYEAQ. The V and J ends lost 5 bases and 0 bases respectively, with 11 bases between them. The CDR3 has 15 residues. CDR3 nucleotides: TGTGCCAGCAGCCCACAGGGTTTTAGCAATCAGCCCCAGCATTTT. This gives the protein CASSPQGFSNQPQHF.

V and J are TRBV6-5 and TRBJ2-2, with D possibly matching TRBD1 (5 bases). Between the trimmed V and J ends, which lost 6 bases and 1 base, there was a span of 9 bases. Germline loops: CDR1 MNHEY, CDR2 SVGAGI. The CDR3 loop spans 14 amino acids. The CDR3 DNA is TGTGCCAGCAGGCAGGGTGTGAACACCGGGGAGCTGTTTTTT. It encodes CASRQGVNTGELFF.

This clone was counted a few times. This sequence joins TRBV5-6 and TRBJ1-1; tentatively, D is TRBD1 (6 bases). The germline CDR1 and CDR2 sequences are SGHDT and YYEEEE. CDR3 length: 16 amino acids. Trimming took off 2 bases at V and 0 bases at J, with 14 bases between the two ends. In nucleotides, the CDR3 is TGTGCCAGCAGCTTCATGGGGGCAGTGTTGAACACTGAAGCTTTCTTT. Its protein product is CASSFMGAVLNTEAFF.

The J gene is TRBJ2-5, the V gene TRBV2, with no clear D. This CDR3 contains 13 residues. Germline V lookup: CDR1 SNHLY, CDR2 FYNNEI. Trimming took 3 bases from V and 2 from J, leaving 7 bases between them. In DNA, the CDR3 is TGTGCCAGCAGTGAGGGCAGTCAAGAGACCCAGTACTTC. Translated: CASSEGSQETQYF. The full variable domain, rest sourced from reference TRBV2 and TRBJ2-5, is EPEVTQTPSHQVTQMGQEVILRCVPISNHLYFYWYRQILGQKVEFLVSFYNNEISEKSEIFDDQFSVERPDGSNFTLKIRSTKLEDSAMYFCASSEGSQETQYFGPGTRLLVL.

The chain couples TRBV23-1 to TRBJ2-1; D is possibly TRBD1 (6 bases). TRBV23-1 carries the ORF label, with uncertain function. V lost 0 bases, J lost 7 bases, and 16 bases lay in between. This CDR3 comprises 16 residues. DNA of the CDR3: TGCGCCAGCAGTCAATCTTACCTAAGGGGGATTAATGAGCAGTTCTTC. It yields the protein CASSQSYLRGINEQFF.

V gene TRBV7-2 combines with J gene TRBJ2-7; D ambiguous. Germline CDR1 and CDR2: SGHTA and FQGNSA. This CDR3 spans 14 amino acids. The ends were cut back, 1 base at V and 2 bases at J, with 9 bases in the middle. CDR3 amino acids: CASSLGSPPYEQYF. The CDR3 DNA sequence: TGTGCCAGCAGCTTAGGGAGCCCTCCCTACGAGCAGTACTTC.

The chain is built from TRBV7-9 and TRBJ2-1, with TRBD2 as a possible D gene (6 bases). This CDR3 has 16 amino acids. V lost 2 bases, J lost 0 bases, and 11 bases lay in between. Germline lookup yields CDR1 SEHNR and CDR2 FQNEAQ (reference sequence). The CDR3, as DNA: TGTGCCAGCAGCTTACCCGCCGGGAGCTCCTACAATGAGCAGTTCTTC. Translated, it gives CASSLPAGSSYNEQFF.

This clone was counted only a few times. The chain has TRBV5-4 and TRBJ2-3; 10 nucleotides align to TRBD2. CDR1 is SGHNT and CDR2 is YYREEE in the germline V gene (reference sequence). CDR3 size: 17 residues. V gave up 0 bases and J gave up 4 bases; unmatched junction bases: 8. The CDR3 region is CASSLGGPGLAPDTQYF. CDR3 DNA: TGTGCCAGCAGCTTGGGGGGGCCGGGACTAGCGCCAGATACGCAGTATTTT. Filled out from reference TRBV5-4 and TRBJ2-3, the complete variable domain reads ETGVTQSPTHLIKTRGQQVTLRCSSQSGHNTVSWYQQALGQGPQFIFQYYREEENGRGNFPPRFSGLQFPNYSSELNVNALELDDSALYLCASSLGGPGLAPDTQYFGPGTRLTVL.

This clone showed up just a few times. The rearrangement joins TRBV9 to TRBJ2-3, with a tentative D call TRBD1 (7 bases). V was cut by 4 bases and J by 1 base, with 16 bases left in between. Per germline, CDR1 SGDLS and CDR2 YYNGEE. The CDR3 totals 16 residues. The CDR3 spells CASSSQGGRGTDTQYF. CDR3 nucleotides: TGTGCCAGCAGCTCCCAGGGGGGTAGGGGCACAGATACGCAGTATTTT.

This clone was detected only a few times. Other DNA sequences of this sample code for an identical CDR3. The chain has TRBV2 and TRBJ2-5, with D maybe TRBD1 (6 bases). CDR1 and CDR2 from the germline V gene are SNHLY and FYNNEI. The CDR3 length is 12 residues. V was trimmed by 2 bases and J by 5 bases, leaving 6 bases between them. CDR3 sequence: CASSETGETQYF. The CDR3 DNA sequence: TGTGCCAGCAGTGAAACAGGGGAGACCCAGTACTTC.

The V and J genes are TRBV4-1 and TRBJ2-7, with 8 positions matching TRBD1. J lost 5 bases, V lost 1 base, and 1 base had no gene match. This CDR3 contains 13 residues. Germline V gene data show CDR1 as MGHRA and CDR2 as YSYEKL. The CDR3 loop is CASSQVQGDEQYF. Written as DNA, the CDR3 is TGCGCCAGCAGCCAAGTACAGGGGGACGAGCAGTACTTC.

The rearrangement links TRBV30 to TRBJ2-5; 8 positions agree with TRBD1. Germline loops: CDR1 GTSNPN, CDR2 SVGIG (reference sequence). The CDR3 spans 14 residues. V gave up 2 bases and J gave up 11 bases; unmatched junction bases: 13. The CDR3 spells CAWSSGRGLGEQYF. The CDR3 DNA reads TGTGCCTGGAGTAGTGGCAGGGGGCTGGGAGAGCAGTACTTC. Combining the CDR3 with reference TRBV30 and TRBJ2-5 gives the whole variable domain SQTIHQWPATLVQPVGSPLSLECTVEGTSNPNLYWYRQAAGRGLQLLFYSVGIGQISSEVPQNLSASRPQDRQFILSSKKLLLSDSGFYLCAWSSGRGLGEQYFGPGTRLLVL.

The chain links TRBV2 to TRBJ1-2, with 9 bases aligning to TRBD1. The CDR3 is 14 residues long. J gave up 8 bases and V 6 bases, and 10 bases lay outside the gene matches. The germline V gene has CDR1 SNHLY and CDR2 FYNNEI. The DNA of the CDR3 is TGTGCCAGCAGGGACCTACAGGGGGCCGTCGGCTACACCTTC. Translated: CASRDLQGAVGYTF.

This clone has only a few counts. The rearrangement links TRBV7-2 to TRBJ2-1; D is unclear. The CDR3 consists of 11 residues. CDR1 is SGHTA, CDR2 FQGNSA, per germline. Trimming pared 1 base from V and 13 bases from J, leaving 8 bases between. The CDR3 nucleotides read TGTGCCAGCAGCTTAGAAGGCGGCCAGTTCTTC. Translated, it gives CASSLEGGQFF.

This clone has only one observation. This CDR3 reads CASKSASASSYNEQFF. The CDR3 region has the DNA TGTGCCAGCAAATCTGCGTCGGCTAGCTCCTACAATGAGCAGTTCTTC. This chain links TRBV2 with TRBJ2-1; no clear D. Germline V gene data show CDR1 as SNHLY and CDR2 as FYNNEI. Trimming left V 7 bases short and J 0 bases short, with 16 bases between. CDR3 length equals 16 residues.

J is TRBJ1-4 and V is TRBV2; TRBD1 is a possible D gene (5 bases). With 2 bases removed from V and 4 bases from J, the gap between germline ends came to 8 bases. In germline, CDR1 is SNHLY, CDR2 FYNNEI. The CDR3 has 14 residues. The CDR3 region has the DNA TGTGCCAGCAGTGAACGCAGGGATAATGAAAAACTGTTTTTT. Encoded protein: CASSERRDNEKLFF.

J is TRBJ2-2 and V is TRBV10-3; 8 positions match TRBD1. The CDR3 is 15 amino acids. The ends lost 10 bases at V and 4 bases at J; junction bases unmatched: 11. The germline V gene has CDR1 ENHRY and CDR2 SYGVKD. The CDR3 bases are TGTGCCACCCGAACCACAGGGACAGGCACCGGGGAGCTGTTTTTT. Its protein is CATRTTGTGTGELFF.

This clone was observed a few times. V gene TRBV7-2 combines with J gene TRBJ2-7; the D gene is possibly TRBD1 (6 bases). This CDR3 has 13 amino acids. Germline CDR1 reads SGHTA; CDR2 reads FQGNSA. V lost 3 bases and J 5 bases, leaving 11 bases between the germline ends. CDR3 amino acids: CASSFNRVDEQYF. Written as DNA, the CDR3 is TGTGCCAGCAGCTTCAACAGGGTTGACGAGCAGTACTTC.

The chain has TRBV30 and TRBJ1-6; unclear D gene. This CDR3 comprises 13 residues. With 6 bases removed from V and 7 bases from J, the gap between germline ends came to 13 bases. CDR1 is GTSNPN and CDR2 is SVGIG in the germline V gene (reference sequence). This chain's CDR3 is CACKEIANSPLHF. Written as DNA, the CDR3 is TGTGCCTGCAAAGAGATAGCGAATTCACCCCTCCACTTT.

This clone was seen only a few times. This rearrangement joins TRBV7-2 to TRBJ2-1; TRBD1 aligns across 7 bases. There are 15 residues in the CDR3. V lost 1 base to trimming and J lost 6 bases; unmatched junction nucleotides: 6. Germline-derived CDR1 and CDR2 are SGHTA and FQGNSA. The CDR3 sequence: CASSLVGAGGNEQFF. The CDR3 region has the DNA TGTGCCAGCAGCTTAGTGGGGGCAGGGGGCAATGAGCAGTTCTTC.

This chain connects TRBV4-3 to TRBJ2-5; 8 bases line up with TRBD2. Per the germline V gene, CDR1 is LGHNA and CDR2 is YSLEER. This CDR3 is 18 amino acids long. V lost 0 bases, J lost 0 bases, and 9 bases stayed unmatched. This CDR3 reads CASSQDVAGNTNQETQYF. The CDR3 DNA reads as TGCGCCAGCAGCCAAGATGTAGCGGGGAACACCAACCAAGAGACCCAGTACTTC.

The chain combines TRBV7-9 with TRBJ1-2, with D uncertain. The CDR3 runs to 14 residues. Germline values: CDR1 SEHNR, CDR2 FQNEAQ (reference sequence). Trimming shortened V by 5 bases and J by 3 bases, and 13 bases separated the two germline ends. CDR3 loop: CASSPPEGYYGYTF. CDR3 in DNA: TGTGCCAGCAGCCCACCCGAGGGATACTATGGCTACACCTTC.

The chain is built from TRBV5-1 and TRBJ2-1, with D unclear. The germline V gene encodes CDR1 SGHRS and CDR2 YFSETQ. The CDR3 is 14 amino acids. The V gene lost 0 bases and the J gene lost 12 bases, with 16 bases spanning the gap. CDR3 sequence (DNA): TGCGCCAGCAGCTTGGACGGTAGCAGCTGGTGGCAGTTCTTC. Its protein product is CASSLDGSSWWQFF. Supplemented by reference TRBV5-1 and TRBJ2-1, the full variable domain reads KAGVTQTPRYLIKTRGQQVTLSCSPISGHRSVSWYQQTPGQGLQFLFEYFSETQRNKGNFPGRFSGRQFSNSRSEMNVSTLELGDSALYLCASSLDGSSWWQFFGPGTRLTVL.

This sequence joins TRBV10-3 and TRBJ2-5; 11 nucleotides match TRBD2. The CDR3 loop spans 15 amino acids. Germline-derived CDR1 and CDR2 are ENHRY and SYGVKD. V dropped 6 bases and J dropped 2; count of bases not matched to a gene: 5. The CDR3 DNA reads TGTGCCATCAGCAAACGACTAGCGGGGCAAGAGACCCAGTACTTC. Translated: CAISKRLAGQETQYF.

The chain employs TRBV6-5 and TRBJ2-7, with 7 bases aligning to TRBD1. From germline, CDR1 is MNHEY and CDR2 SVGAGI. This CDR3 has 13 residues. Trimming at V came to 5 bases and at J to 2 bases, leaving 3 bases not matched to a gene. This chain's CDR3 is CASSLTGTYEQYF. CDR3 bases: TGTGCCAGCAGTCTGACAGGGACCTACGAGCAGTACTTC.

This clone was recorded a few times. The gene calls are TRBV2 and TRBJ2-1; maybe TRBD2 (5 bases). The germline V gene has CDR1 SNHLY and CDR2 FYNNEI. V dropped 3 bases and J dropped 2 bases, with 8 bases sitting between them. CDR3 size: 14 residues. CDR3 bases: TGTGCCAGCAGTGAGGGAGTAGCCTACAATGAGCAGTTCTTC. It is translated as CASSEGVAYNEQFF.